This T cell receptor beta chain was observed in a study of post-analysis software for immune sequencing data. Study conclusions and caveats: Patients with multiple sclerosis recorded significantly lower normalized Chao1 diversity than controls, the study found. When patients were compared with controls, 4 or 5 TRBV segments were more frequent, TRBV5-6, TRBV5-1 and TRBV20-1 among them.

About this clonotype: Its target is unknown.

Germline loops: CDR1 SQVTM, CDR2 ANQGSEA. The V gene lost 4 bases and the J gene lost 2 bases, with 9 bases spanning the gap. CDR3 size: 12 residues. TCR beta cDNA libraries had unique molecular identifiers. Some 500,000 cDNA molecules were obtained per 1 to 10 million input T cells. TCRdb fed the PCR reads into MiXCR, producing one record per CDR3 protein. This table has roughly 800,000 distinct CDR3 sequences, roughly 58% appearing once. Sequenced input: blood. This clonotype originated in a girl between 10 and 17 years old with multiple sclerosis. The gene calls are TRBV29-1 and TRBJ2-7, with D unclear. In DNA, the CDR3 is TGCAGCGTTGTCGGAGTTGCCTACGAGCAGTACTTC. Translating it yields CSVVGVAYEQYF.